The T cell receptor beta chain under discussion was sequenced for a study of blood T cell repertoires in COVID-19. Study background: Some COVID-19 samples were acute and others convalescent; all came from the United States, Italy and Spain.

The ends lost 7 bases at V and 5 bases at J; junction bases unmatched: 6. CDR1 is SGHTA, CDR2 FQGNSA, per germline. This CDR3 contains 13 residues. Study processing details: Amplification of reference gene primers provided the estimated nucleated cell counts. Sequenced by immunoSEQ multiplex PCR; TCRdb stores in-frame clones only, minus some. V, J and clone size derive from that table, while D and trimming were established from the DNA sequence. Of 70,000 to 85,000 clones listed, 82% are singletons. The source material was peripheral blood. The chain uses TRBV7-2 and TRBJ1-1; 8 bases map to TRBD1. This sequence was found in a human donor in a cohort sampled during active COVID-19. CDR3 nucleotide sequence: TGTGCCAGCACCCAGGACAGGGTAACTGAAGCTTTCTTT. This codes for CASTQDRVTEAFF.